One and the same sample provided the 10 T cell receptor beta chains below, sequenced in a study of blood T cell repertoires in COVID-19. Sequencing used immunoSEQ multiplex PCR; TCRdb keeps in-frame clones, though not all of them. The sample lists hundreds of thousands of clones, around 83% occurring once. The sequenced sample was PBMCs or T cells enriched from blood (not recorded which). The receptors derive from a woman aged 40 to 50 who had recovered from COVID-19.

This chain links TRBV5-6 with TRBJ2-6; a possible D gene is TRBD1 (5 bases). Trimming stripped 7 bases from V and 0 bases from J, with 14 bases between. CDR1 and CDR2 from the germline V gene are SGHDT and YYEEEE. This CDR3 is built from 16 residues. The chain's CDR3 is CASPVTAISGANVLTF. DNA for the CDR3: TGTGCCAGCCCTGTGACAGCCATCTCTGGGGCCAACGTCCTGACTTTC. Full variable domain (rest looked up from reference TRBV5-6 and TRBJ2-6): DAGVTQSPTHLIKTRGQQVTLRCSPKSGHDTVSWYQQALGQGPQFIFQYYEEEERQRGNFPDRFSGHQFPNYSSELNVNALLLGDSALYLCASPVTAISGANVLTFGAGSRLTVL.

CDR3 sequence reads: CASSLGTGFPGANVLTF. Written as DNA, the CDR3 is TGTGCCAGCAGCTTAGGGACAGGGTTTCCTGGGGCCAACGTCCTGACTTTC. The gene calls are TRBV11-3 and TRBJ2-6; 8 bases align to TRBD1. The V gene's germline CDR1 is SGHNT and CDR2 YENEEA. V gave up 1 base and J gave up 2 bases; unmatched junction bases: 4. The CDR3 sequence is 17 residues long.

This chain's CDR3 is CASSERGGRAPFDEQFF. DNA for the CDR3: TGCGCCAGCAGTGAGAGGGGCGGGAGGGCCCCATTCGATGAGCAGTTCTTC. The gene calls are TRBV10-1 and TRBJ2-1, with 9 positions matching TRBD2. This CDR3 is 17 amino acids long. Per the germline V gene, CDR1 is WNHNN and CDR2 is SYGVQD (reference sequence). Losses at the gene ends were 2 bases for V and 8 bases for J; bases not matched to a gene: 13.

The chain has TRBV19 and TRBJ2-2, with 14 bases that match TRBD2. The CDR3 sequence is 16 residues long. CDR1 LNHDA and CDR2 SQIVND come from the germline V gene (reference sequence). J lost 7 bases, V lost 3 bases, and 4 bases had no gene match. Here the CDR3 reads CASSMTSGRANGELFF. CDR3 in DNA: TGTGCCAGTAGTATGACTAGCGGGAGGGCCAACGGGGAGCTGTTTTTT. Drawing the rest from reference TRBV19 and TRBJ2-2, the complete variable domain is DGGITQSPKYLFRKEGQNVTLSCEQNLNHDAMYWYRQDPGQGLRLIYYSQIVNDFQKGDIAEGYSVSREKKESFPLTVTSAQKNPTAFYLCASSMTSGRANGELFFGEGSRLTVL.

On this clone itself: The sample contains more than one DNA sequence encoding this CDR3. This chain joins TRBV5-1 and TRBJ2-3; TRBD2 matches 10 bases. The CDR3 sequence is 16 residues long. V lost 4 bases and J lost 0; bases outside the gene matches: 5. Germline CDR1 and CDR2: SGHRS and YFSETQ. CDR3 sequence reads: CASSPGLAVSTDTQYF. In DNA form, the CDR3 reads TGCGCCAGCAGCCCTGGACTAGCGGTTAGCACAGATACGCAGTATTTT.

The CDR3 DNA is TGTGCCAGCAGCCACCTTCTAGTTTCCTACGAGCAGTACGTC. It codes for CASSHLLVSYEQYV. The genes are TRBV6-2 or TRBV6-3 and TRBJ2-7, with unresolved D. Germline CDR1 is MNHEY and CDR2 is SVGEGT. CDR3 length equals 14 residues. Deletions cut 6 bases from V and 1 base from J, with 13 bases between.

The V and J genes are TRBV5-1 and TRBJ1-2; unclear D gene. Germline V gene lookup returns CDR1 SGHRS and CDR2 YFSETQ. This CDR3 has 12 amino acids. V was cut by 0 bases and J by 6 bases, with 6 bases left in between. CDR3: CASSLAGNGYTF. The CDR3 nucleotides read TGCGCCAGCAGCTTGGCCGGGAATGGCTACACCTTC.

The V and J genes are TRBV9 and TRBJ1-2; D may be TRBD1 (5 bases). Germline-derived CDR1 and CDR2 are SGDLS and YYNGEE. The CDR3 sequence is 12 residues long. V was cut by 7 bases and J by 4 bases, with 11 bases left in between. CDR3 amino acids: CASGRDSYGYTF. CDR3 coding DNA: TGTGCCAGCGGAAGAGACAGCTATGGCTACACCTTC.

J is TRBJ2-2 and V is TRBV5-5, with 11 bases matching TRBD2. Germline CDR1 and CDR2: SGHKS and YYEKEE (reference sequence). This CDR3 is 17 amino acids long. Losses at the gene ends were 2 bases for V and 3 bases for J; bases not matched to a gene: 6. The CDR3 DNA reads TGTGCCAGCAGCTTCGGGGGACTAGCGGACCACACCGGGGAGCTGTTTTTT. Translated: CASSFGGLADHTGELFF.

V gene TRBV30 combines with J gene TRBJ2-3; 9 bases are a match to TRBD1. After removal of 3 bases from V and 7 bases from J, the junction contained 2 bases not matched to a gene. The CDR3 has 12 residues. The germline gives CDR1 GTSNPN, CDR2 SVGIG (reference sequence). As DNA, the CDR3 is TGTGCCTGGAGGGGACAGGGTAATACGCAGTATTTT. This sequence encodes CAWRGQGNTQYF. Looking up the rest from reference TRBV30 and TRBJ2-3 gives the full variable domain: SQTIHQWPATLVQPVGSPLSLECTVEGTSNPNLYWYRQAAGRGLQLLFYSVGIGQISSEVPQNLSASRPQDRQFILSSKKLLLSDSGFYLCAWRGQGNTQYFGPGTRLTVL.